The next 18 T cell receptor beta chains were all read from a single sample in a study of shared clonotypes between healthy human individuals. Method: immunoSEQ multiplex PCR; TCRdb's copy keeps in-frame clones and lacks some. This table has about a million clones, 60% to 85% appearing once. Sequences were obtained from memory CD4+ T cells from PBMCs. Noted subset: CD45RA-negative fraction. The source is a man aged 18 to 29 in good health. Some clones in this sample may be carry-over from other donors' samples.

This chain connects TRBV5-1 to TRBJ2-3, with D possibly TRBD2 on 6 matching bases. Germline CDR1 is SGHRS and CDR2 is YFSETQ. V dropped 2 bases and J dropped 5 bases, with 12 bases sitting between them. The CDR3 has 14 amino acids. The CDR3 loop is CASSFRERLDTQYF. For the CDR3, the DNA is TGCGCCAGCAGCTTCCGGGAGCGGTTAGATACGCAGTATTTT.

This clone was detected once. The gene calls are TRBV5-4 and TRBJ2-4; the match to TRBD1 covers 8 bases. Germline V gene sequence: CDR1 SGHNT, CDR2 YYREEE (reference sequence). CDR3 length: 15 residues. After removal of 3 bases from V and 1 base from J, the junction contained 3 bases not matched to a gene. CDR3 region: CASSSDREAKNIQYF. The CDR3 DNA is TGTGCCAGCAGCTCGGACAGGGAGGCCAAAAACATTCAGTACTTC.

V is TRBV9 and J is TRBJ2-5; D remains ambiguous. CDR1 and CDR2 from the germline V gene are SGDLS and YYNGEE. V gave up 1 base and J gave up 2 bases, with 6 bases separating them. The CDR3 extends over 13 amino acids. The CDR3 DNA is TGTGCCAGCAGCGTACGACCGCAAGAGACCCAGTACTTC. Amino acids: CASSVRPQETQYF.

Only one count was recorded for this clone. The J gene is TRBJ2-7, the V gene TRBV10-3, with no clear D. Trimming shortened V by 2 bases and J by 2 bases, and 10 bases separated the two germline ends. Germline V gene sequence: CDR1 ENHRY, CDR2 SYGVKD. The CDR3 sequence is 14 residues long. The CDR3, as DNA: TGTGCCATCAGTGAGCCCCCAGGAACCTACGAGCAGTACTTC. The encoded protein is CAISEPPGTYEQYF.

The chain carries TRBV9 and TRBJ2-1; D may be TRBD1 or TRBD2 (6 bases each). Between the trimmed V and J ends, which lost 5 bases and 7 bases, there was a span of 19 bases. The CDR3 spans 15 residues. Germline-derived CDR1 and CDR2 are SGDLS and YYNGEE. CDR3 sequence reads: CASSRGDSTRNEQFF. The CDR3 DNA follows: TGTGCCAGCAGTAGGGGGGATTCAACGAGGAATGAGCAGTTCTTC. The entire variable domain, with the rest obtained from reference TRBV9 and TRBJ2-1, is as follows: DSGVTQTPKHLITATGQRVTLRCSPRSGDLSVYWYQQSLDQGLQFLIQYYNGEERAKGNILERFSAQQFPDLHSELNLSSLELGDSALYFCASSRGDSTRNEQFFGPGTRLTVL.

This sequence joins TRBV28 and TRBJ1-1; tentative D call: TRBD1 (6 bases). The ends were cut back, 8 bases at V and 1 base at J, with 20 bases in the middle. The CDR3 contains 16 residues. In germline, CDR1 is MDHEN, CDR2 SYDVKM. CDR3 sequence (DNA): TGTGCCAGCGTTCAACCCAGGGCAGGGGAGAACACTGAAGCTTTCTTT. Its protein product is CASVQPRAGENTEAFF.

The chain links TRBV4-3 to TRBJ2-3; D unresolved. The V end was cut by 1 base, the J end by 3 bases, with 11 bases between. Germline V gene lookup returns CDR1 LGHNA and CDR2 YSLEER. The CDR3 is 15 amino acids. In DNA form, the CDR3 reads TGCGCCAGCAGCCAAGTTTATGCGGATACAGATACGCAGTATTTT. Residues: CASSQVYADTDTQYF.

V is TRBV6-6 and J is TRBJ1-3, with D uncertain. Germline V gives CDR1 MNHNY, CDR2 SVGAGI (reference sequence). V shed 7 bases and J shed 4 bases, with 14 bases lying between them. The CDR3 length is 14 residues. CDR3 in amino acids: CASKSPGVGNTIYF. In DNA form, the CDR3 reads TGTGCCAGCAAGTCCCCCGGCGTAGGAAACACCATATATTTT.

The chain is built from TRBV29-1 and TRBJ2-5; 8 bases match TRBD1. Germline trimming cut 6 bases from V and 6 bases from J; bases unmatched to any gene: 12. The CDR3 runs to 14 residues. CDR1 and CDR2 from the germline V gene are SQVTM and ANQGSEA. DNA for the CDR3: TGCAGCGTCGCCGGGACAGGTGGGGAACAGACCCAGTACTTC. This translates into CSVAGTGGEQTQYF.

V usage is TRBV7-3 and J usage is TRBJ1-1; unclear D gene. Per germline, CDR1 SGHTA and CDR2 FQGTGA. This CDR3 is built from 15 residues. With 5 bases removed from V and 2 bases from J, the gap between germline ends came to 15 bases. Here the CDR3 reads CASSPTAGRNTEAFF. CDR3 nucleotides: TGTGCCAGCAGCCCCACAGCGGGGAGAAACACTGAAGCTTTCTTT. Filled out from reference TRBV7-3 and TRBJ1-1, the complete variable domain reads GAGVSQTPSNKVTEKGKYVELRCDPISGHTALYWYRQSLGQGPEFLIYFQGTGAADDSGLPNDRFFAVRPEGSVSTLKIQRTERGDSAVYLCASSPTAGRNTEAFFGQGTRLTVV.

The rearrangement joins TRBV18 to TRBJ2-2; 8 nucleotides match TRBD2. The CDR3 sequence is 18 residues long. Per germline, CDR1 KGHSH and CDR2 LQKENI. V was clipped by 3 bases and J by 1 base; unmatched bases: 10. Here the CDR3 reads CASSPVTSGRGNTGELFF. CDR3 nucleotides: TGTGCCAGCTCACCTGTTACTAGCGGAAGGGGGAACACCGGGGAGCTGTTTTTT.

In the case of this clone: This CDR3 is also generated by other DNA sequences in the sample. The chain combines TRBV7-3 with TRBJ2-1; 7 bases fit TRBD1. The trim removed 0 bases at V and 3 bases at J, leaving 2 bases unmatched. Germline CDR1 reads SGHTA; CDR2 reads FQGTGA. This CDR3 contains 15 residues. CDR3 DNA sequence: TGTGCCAGCAGCTTAACCCGGGACAGCTACAATGAGCAGTTCTTC. It yields the protein CASSLTRDSYNEQFF.

Ten or more counts support this clone. The chain combines TRBV2 with TRBJ1-1, with unresolved D. Trimming took off 7 bases at V and 0 bases at J, with 9 bases between the two ends. The CDR3 loop spans 13 amino acids. Per the germline V gene, CDR1 is SNHLY and CDR2 is FYNNEI. CDR3 bases: TGTGCCAGCAAATTGGATCTGAACACTGAAGCTTTCTTT. Its protein is CASKLDLNTEAFF.

The CDR3 reads CASGTGDGYGYTF. For the CDR3, the DNA is TGTGCCAGCGGTACAGGGGATGGCTATGGCTACACCTTC. This sequence joins TRBV28 and TRBJ1-2, with 7 bases identical to TRBD1. The length of the CDR3 is 13 residues. V shed 8 bases, J shed 4 bases, and the junction held 7 bases outside the gene matches. Per germline, CDR1 MDHEN and CDR2 SYDVKM.

The chain recombines TRBV2 with TRBJ2-5, with 11 positions matching TRBD1. This CDR3 has 15 amino acids. In germline, CDR1 is SNHLY, CDR2 FYNNEI. V was clipped by 6 bases and J by 5 bases; unmatched bases: 8. CDR3 sequence (DNA): TGTGCCAGCAGAAAGGACAGGGGGCCGTGGGAGACCCAGTACTTC. Residues: CASRKDRGPWETQYF.

The chain combines TRBV7-8 with TRBJ1-5; the D is unclear. V was pared by 1 base and J by 4 bases, with 11 bases between. CDR3 length: 15 residues. CDR1 and CDR2 (germline): SGHVS, FQNEAQ. The CDR3 sequence is CASSLGVRENQPQHF. Written as DNA, the CDR3 is TGTGCCAGCAGCTTAGGCGTCCGAGAGAATCAGCCCCAGCATTTT. Based on the CDR3 plus reference TRBV7-8 and TRBJ1-5, the full variable domain is GAGVSQSPRYKVAKRGQDVALRCDPISGHVSLFWYQQALGQGPEFLTYFQNEAQLDKSGLPSDRFFAERPEGSVSTLKIQRTQQEDSAVYLCASSLGVRENQPQHFGDGTRLSIL.

The chain links TRBV6-1 to TRBJ2-2; TRBD1 might be the D (5 bases). The CDR3 loop spans 16 amino acids. Germline V gene lookup returns CDR1 MNHNS and CDR2 SASEGT. Trimming cost V 0 bases and J 3 bases, with 11 bases left between them. This chain's CDR3 is CASSEAPGSYTGELFF. CDR3 nucleotides: TGTGCCAGCAGTGAAGCGCCAGGGTCCTACACCGGGGAGCTGTTTTTT.

Notes on this clone: The junction departs from germline at one end; a sequencing error may be responsible. The rearrangement links TRBV27 to TRBJ1-1; D unresolved. The germline V gene encodes CDR1 MNHEY and CDR2 SMNVEV (reference sequence). The CDR3 sequence is 16 residues long. The CDR3 protein is CASSLYSRPLNTEAFF. CDR3 sequence (DNA): TGTGCCAGCAGTTTATATAGTCGGCCCTTGAACACTGAGGCTTTCTTT.